The text below deals with one T cell receptor (beta chain). Its target is not known. This sample stems from a study of OX40 agonist ivuxolimab in advanced cancers. Study-wide background: Treatment received earlier with anti-PD-1, anti-PD-L1 or anti-CTLA-4 agents was allowed, and 40% had some. Three patients showed partial responses: one hepatocellular carcinoma and two cutaneous melanoma cases. Notes on the study in general: Clonal expansion by week 6 occurred in CD4+ and CD8+ blood T cells (at 0.1 to 3.0 mg/kg).

Germline V CDR1 and CDR2: MNHNY, SVGAGI (reference sequence). The CDR3 length is 13 residues. Trimming removed 4 bases at V and 5 bases at J, with 11 bases between. Here immunoSEQ multiplex PCR was the method, and the copy in TCRdb shows in-frame clones only, minus some. The sample consists of tens of thousands of clones, 80% to 90% of them appearing once. Sequencing used CD4+ or CD8+ T cells sorted from blood, obtained in a trial of the OX40 agonist ivuxolimab. This sequence was found in an adult with an advanced solid tumor such as melanoma, head and neck, liver or kidney cancer. V is TRBV6-6 and J is TRBJ1-1; possible D gene TRBD1, 5 bases. For the CDR3, the DNA is TGTGCCAGCAGTTTCCAGGGTGGGACTGAAGCTTTCTTT. Residues: CASSFQGGTEAFF.